This T cell receptor beta chain was recorded in a study of T cell responses to AZD1222 COVID-19 vaccine. Study-level points and caveats: The donor cohort was predominantly white British with a female majority, and clonal diversity may have been underestimated. Reportedly, nearly half the spike-specific TCRs target unmutated variant regions. It was only a handful of AZD1222 recipients who were seropositive at baseline. Distributed over spike, vaccine-associated CD4 TCRs predominated at 160-218 and 743-854.

V trimming: 0 bases; J trimming: 5 bases; junction bases outside the gene matches: 0. This CDR3 region has 14 residues. The germline gives CDR1 MNHNY, CDR2 SVGAGI (reference sequence). Notes on this clone: The antigen is unknown.

Some clones are missing from TCRdb's copy, which holds only in-frame ones; the method was immunoSEQ multiplex PCR. The repertoire holds about 110,000 clones, around 90% seen once, with around 3% in the top ten. The sequences come from peripheral blood, collected on day 0 of AZD1222 vaccination. The chain combines TRBV6-6 with TRBJ1-5, with TRBD1 matching over 8 bases. The clonotype comes from an adult in good health. Here the CDR3 reads CASSYSTGDQPQHF. CDR3 coding DNA: TGTGCCAGCAGTTACTCGACAGGGGATCAGCCCCAGCATTTT.